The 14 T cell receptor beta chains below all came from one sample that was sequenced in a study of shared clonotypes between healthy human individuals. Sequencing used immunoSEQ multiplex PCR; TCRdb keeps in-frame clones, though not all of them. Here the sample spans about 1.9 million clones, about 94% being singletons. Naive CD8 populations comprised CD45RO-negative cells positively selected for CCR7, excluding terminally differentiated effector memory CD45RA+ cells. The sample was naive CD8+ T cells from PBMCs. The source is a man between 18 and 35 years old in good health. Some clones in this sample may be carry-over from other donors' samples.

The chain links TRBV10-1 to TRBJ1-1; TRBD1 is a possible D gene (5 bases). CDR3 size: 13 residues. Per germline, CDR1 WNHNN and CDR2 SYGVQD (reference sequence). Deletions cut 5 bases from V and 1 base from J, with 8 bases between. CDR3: CASSLTANTEAFF. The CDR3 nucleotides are TGCGCCAGCAGTTTGACAGCGAACACTGAAGCTTTCTTT.

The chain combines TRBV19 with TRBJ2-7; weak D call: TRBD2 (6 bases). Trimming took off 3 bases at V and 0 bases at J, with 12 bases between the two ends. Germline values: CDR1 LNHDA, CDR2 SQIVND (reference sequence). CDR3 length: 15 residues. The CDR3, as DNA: TGTGCCAGTAGTATCCGGGGGACTTACTCCTACGAGCAGTACTTC. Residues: CASSIRGTYSYEQYF.

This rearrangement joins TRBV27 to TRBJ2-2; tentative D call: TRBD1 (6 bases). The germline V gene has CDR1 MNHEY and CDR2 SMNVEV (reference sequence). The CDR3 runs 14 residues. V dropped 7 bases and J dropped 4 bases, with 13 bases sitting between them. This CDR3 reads CASTPRGSTGELFF. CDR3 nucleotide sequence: TGTGCCAGCACCCCGAGGGGGTCCACCGGGGAGCTGTTTTTT.

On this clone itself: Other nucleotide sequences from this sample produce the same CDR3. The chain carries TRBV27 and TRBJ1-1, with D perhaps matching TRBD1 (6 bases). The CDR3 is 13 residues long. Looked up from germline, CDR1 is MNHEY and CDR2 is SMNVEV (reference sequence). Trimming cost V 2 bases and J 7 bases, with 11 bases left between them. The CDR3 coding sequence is TGTGCCAGCAGTTTAAGGGGGGCGGGTGAAGCTTTCTTT. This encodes CASSLRGAGEAFF.

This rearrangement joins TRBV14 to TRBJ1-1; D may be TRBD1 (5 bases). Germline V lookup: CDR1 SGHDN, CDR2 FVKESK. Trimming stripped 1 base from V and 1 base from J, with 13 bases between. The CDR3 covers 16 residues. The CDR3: CASSQGISDRNTEAFF. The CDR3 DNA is TGTGCCAGCAGCCAAGGAATTTCAGACAGGAACACTGAAGCTTTCTTT.

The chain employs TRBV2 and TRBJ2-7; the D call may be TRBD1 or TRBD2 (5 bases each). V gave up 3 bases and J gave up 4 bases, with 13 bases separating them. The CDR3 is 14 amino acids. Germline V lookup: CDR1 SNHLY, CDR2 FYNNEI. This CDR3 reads CASSEPGWGYEQYF. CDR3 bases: TGTGCCAGCAGTGAGCCGGGGTGGGGGTACGAGCAGTACTTC.

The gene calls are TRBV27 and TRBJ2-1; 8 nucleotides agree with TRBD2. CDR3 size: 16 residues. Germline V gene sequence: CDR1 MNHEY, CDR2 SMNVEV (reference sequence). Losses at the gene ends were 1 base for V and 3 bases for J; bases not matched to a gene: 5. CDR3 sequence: CASSLWSGGYYNEQFF. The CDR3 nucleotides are TGTGCCAGCAGTTTATGGAGCGGGGGATACTACAATGAGCAGTTCTTC.

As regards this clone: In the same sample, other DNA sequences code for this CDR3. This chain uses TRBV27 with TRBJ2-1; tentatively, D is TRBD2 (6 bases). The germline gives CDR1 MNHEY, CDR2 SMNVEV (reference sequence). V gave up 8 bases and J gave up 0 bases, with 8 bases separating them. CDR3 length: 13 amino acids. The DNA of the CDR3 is TGTGCCAGCGGGGACTCCTCCTACAATGAGCAGTTCTTC. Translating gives CASGDSSYNEQFF.

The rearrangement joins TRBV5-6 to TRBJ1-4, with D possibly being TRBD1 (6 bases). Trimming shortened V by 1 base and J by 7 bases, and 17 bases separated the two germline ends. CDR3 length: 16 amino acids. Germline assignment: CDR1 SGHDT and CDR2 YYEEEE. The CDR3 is CASSLRRGGRGEKLFF. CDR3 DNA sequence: TGTGCCAGCAGCTTGCGCCGAGGGGGGCGGGGTGAAAAACTGTTTTTT.

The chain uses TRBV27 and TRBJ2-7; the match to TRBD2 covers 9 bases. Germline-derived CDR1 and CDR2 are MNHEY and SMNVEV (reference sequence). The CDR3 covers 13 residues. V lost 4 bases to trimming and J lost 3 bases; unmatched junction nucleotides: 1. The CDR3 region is CASSWTSDYEQYF. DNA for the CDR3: TGTGCCAGCAGTTGGACTAGCGACTACGAGCAGTACTTC.

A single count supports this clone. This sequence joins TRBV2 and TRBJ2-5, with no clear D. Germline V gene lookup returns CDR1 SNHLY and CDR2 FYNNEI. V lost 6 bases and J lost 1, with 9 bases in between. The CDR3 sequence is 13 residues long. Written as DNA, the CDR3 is TGTGCCAGCAGGCACAAGTCCCAAGAGACCCAGTACTTC. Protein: CASRHKSQETQYF.

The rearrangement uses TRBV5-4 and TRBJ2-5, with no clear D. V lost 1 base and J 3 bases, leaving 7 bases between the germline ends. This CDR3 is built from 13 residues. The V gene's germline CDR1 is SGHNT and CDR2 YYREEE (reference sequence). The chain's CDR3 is CASSLRSEETQYF. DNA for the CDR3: TGTGCCAGCAGCTTGAGGTCAGAAGAGACCCAGTACTTC. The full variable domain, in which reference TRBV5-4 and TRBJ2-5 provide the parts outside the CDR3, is ETGVTQSPTHLIKTRGQQVTLRCSSQSGHNTVSWYQQALGQGPQFIFQYYREEENGRGNFPPRFSGLQFPNYSSELNVNALELDDSALYLCASSLRSEETQYFGPGTRLLVL.

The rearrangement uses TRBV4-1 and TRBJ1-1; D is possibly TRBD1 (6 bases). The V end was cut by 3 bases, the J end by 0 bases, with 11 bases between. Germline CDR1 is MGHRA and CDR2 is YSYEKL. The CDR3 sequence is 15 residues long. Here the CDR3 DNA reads TGCGCCAGCAGCCAGGCAGGGGTGTTGAACACTGAAGCTTTCTTT. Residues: CASSQAGVLNTEAFF.

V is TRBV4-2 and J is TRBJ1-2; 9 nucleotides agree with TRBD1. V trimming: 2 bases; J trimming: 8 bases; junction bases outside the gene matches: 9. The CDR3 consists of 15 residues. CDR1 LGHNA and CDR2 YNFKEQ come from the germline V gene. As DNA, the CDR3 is TGTGCCAGCAGCCAAAAAACAGGGGGCGCGGGCGGCTACACCTTC. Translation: CASSQKTGGAGGYTF.